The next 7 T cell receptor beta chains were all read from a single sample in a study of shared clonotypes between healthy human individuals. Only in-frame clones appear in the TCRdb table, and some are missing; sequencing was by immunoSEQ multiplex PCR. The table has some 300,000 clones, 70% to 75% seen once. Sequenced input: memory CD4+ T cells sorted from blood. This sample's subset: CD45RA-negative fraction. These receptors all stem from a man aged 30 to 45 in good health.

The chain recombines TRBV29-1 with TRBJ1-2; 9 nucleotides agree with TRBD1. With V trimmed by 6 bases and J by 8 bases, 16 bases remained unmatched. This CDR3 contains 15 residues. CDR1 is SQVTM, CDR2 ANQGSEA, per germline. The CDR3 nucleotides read TGCAGCGTAGGGACAGGGTCGAGTGCCAGTTCAGGCTACACCTTC. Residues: CSVGTGSSASSGYTF.

CDR3 sequence (DNA): TGTGCCAGCAGTTACTCCGGCAGGGGGTTCAATGAGCAGTTCTTC. Residues: CASSYSGRGFNEQFF. V and J are TRBV6-5 and TRBJ2-1, with 7 nucleotides matching TRBD1. With 0 bases clipped from V and 6 bases from J, the junction kept 5 bases outside the gene matches. CDR3 length: 15 amino acids. CDR1 and CDR2 from the germline V gene are MNHEY and SVGAGI.

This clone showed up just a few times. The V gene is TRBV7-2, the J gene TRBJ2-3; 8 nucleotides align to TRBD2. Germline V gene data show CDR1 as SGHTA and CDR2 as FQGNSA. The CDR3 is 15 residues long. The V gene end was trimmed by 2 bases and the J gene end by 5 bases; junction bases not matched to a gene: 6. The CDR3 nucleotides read TGTGCCAGCAGCTTACTAGCGGGTAATGGAGATACGCAGTATTTT. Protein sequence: CASSLLAGNGDTQYF.

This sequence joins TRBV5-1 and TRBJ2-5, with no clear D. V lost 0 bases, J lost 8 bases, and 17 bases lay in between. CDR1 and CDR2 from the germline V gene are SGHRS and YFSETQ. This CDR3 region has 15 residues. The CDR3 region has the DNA TGCGCCAGCAGCTTGGATCAAGTCCCTACGGCAACCCAGTACTTC. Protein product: CASSLDQVPTATQYF.

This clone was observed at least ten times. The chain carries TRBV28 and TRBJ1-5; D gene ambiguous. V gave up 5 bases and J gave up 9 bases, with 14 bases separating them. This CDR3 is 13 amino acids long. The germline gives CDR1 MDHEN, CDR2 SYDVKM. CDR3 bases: TGTGCCAGCAGTCGGACCTTGGGGAGGCCCCAGCATTTT. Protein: CASSRTLGRPQHF. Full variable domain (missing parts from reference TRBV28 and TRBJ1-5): DVKVTQSSRYLVKRTGEKVFLECVQDMDHENMFWYRQDPGLGLRLIYFSYDVKMKEKGDIPEGYSVSREKKERFSLILESASTNQTSMYLCASSRTLGRPQHFGDGTRLSIL.

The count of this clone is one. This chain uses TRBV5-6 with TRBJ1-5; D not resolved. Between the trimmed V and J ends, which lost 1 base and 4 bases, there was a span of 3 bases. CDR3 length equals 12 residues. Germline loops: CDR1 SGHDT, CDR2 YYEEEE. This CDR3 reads CASSLPNQPQHF. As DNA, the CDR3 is TGTGCCAGCAGCTTGCCAAATCAGCCCCAGCATTTT.

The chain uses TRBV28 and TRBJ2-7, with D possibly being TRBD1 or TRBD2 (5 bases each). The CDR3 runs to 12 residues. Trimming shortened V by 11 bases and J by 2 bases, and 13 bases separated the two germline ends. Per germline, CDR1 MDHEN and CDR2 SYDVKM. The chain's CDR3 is CAVRDGPYEQYF. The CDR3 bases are TGTGCCGTGAGGGACGGGCCCTACGAGCAGTACTTC.